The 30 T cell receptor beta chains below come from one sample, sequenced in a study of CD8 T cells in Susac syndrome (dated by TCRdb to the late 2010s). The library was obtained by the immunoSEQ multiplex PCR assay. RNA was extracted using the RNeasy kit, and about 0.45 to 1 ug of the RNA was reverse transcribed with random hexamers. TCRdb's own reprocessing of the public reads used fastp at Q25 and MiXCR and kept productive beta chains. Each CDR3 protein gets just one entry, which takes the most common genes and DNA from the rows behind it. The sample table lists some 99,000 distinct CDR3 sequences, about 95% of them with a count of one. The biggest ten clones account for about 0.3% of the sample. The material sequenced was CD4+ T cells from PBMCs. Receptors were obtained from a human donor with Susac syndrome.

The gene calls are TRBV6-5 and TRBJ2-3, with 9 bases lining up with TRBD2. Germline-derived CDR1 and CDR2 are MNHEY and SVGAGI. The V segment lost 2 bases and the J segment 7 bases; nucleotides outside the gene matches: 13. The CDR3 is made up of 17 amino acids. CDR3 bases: TGTGCCAGCAGTTACGTCTCTGGGCGGGGGGGCCAAAATACGCAGTATTTT. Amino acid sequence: CASSYVSGRGGQNTQYF.

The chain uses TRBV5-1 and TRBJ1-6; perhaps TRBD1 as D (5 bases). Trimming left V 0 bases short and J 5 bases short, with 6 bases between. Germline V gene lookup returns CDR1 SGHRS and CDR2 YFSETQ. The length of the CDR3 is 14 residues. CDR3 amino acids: CASSLGQNNSPLHF. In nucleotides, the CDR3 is TGCGCCAGCAGCTTGGGACAGAATAATTCACCCCTCCACTTT. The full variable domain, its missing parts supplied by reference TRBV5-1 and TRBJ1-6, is KAGVTQTPRYLIKTRGQQVTLSCSPISGHRSVSWYQQTPGQGLQFLFEYFSETQRNKGNFPGRFSGRQFSNSRSEMNVSTLELGDSALYLCASSLGQNNSPLHFGNGTRLTVT.

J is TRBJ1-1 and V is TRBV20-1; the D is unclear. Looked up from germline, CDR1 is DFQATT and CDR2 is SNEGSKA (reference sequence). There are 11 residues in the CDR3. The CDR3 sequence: CTAFDGLQAFF. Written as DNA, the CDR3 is TGCACCGCCTTCGACGGTCTCCAGGCTTTCTTT.

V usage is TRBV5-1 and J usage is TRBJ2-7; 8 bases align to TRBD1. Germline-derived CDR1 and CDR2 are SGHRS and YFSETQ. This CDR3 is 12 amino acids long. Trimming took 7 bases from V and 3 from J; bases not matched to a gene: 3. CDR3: CASGTGDYEQYF. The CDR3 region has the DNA TGCGCCAGCGGGACAGGAGACTACGAGCAGTACTTC.

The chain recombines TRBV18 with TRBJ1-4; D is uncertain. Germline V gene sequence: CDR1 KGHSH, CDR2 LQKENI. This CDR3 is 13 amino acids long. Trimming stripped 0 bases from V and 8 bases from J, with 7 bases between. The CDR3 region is CASSPPGEEKLFF. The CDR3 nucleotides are TGTGCCAGCTCACCACCGGGAGAGGAAAAACTGTTTTTT.

The CDR3 DNA sequence: TGCAGTGCTAGAGATTGGGGACAGGGAGACGAGACCCAGTACTTC. Its protein product is CSARDWGQGDETQYF. This chain uses TRBV20-1 with TRBJ2-5; 9 bases fit TRBD1. Germline V gene sequence: CDR1 DFQATT, CDR2 SNEGSKA (reference sequence). Losses at the gene ends were 0 bases for V and 5 bases for J; bases not matched to a gene: 7. The CDR3 is 15 residues long.

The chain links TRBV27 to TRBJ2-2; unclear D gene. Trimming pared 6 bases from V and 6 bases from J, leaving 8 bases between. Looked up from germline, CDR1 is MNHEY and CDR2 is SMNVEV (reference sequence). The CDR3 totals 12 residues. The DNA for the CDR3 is TGTGCCAGCAGGTTTGGGGCCGGGGAGCTGTTTTTT. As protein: CASRFGAGELFF.

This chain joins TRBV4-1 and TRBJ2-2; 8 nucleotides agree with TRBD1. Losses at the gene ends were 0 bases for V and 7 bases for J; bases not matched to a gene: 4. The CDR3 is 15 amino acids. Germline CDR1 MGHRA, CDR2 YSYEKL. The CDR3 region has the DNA TGCGCCAGCAGCCAAGAAGGCAGGGGGCACGGGGAGCTGTTTTTT. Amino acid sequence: CASSQEGRGHGELFF.

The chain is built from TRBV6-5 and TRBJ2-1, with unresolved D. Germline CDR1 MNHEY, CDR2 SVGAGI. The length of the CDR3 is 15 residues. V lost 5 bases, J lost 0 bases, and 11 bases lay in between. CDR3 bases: TGTGCCAGCAGTCGCGGCAGTAACTCCTACAATGAGCAGTTCTTC. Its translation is CASSRGSNSYNEQFF.

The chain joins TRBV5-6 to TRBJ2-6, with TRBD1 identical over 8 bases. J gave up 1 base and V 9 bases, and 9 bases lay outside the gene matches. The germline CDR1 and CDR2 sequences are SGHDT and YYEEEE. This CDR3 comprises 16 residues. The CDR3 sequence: CATLDRGESGANVLTF. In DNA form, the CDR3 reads TGTGCCACCCTCGACAGGGGCGAGTCTGGGGCCAACGTCCTGACTTTC.

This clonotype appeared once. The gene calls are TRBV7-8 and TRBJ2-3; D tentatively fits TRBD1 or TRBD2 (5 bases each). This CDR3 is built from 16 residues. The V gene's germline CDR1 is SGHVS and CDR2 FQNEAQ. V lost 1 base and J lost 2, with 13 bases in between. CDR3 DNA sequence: TGTGCCAGCAGCTTAGTCAGCTCCGGGGCCACAGATACGCAGTATTTT. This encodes CASSLVSSGATDTQYF.

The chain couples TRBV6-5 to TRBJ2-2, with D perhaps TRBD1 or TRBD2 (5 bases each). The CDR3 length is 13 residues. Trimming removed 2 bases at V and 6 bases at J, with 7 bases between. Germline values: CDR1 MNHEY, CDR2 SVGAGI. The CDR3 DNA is TGTGCCAGCAGTTACCGAGGGGCCGGGGAGCTGTTTTTT. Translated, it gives CASSYRGAGELFF.

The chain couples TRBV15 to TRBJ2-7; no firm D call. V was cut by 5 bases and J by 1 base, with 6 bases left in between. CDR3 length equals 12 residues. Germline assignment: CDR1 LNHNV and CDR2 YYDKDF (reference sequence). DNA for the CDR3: TGTGCCACCAGCGGTCAGTCCTACGAGCAGTACTTC. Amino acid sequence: CATSGQSYEQYF.

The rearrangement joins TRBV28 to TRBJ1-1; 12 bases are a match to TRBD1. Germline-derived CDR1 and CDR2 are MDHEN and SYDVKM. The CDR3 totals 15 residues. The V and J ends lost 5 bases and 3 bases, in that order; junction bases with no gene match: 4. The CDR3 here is CASSGDRGRYTEAFF. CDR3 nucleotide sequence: TGTGCCAGCAGTGGGGACAGGGGGCGGTACACTGAAGCTTTCTTT.

CDR3 nucleotide sequence: TGTGCCTGGAGCCCGGGGACAGGGTCCTTGGAGCAGTACTTC. Its protein product is CAWSPGTGSLEQYF. The rearrangement uses TRBV30 and TRBJ2-7; TRBD1 agrees at 9 bases. The CDR3 length is 14 residues. The junction had 10 bases not matched to a gene; V was cut back by 3 bases and J by 7 bases. Germline V gives CDR1 GTSNPN, CDR2 SVGIG (reference sequence). Using reference TRBV30 and TRBJ2-7 for the parts outside the CDR3, the full variable domain is SQTIHQWPATLVQPVGSPLSLECTVEGTSNPNLYWYRQAAGRGLQLLFYSVGIGQISSEVPQNLSASRPQDRQFILSSKKLLLSDSGFYLCAWSPGTGSLEQYFGPGTRLTVT.

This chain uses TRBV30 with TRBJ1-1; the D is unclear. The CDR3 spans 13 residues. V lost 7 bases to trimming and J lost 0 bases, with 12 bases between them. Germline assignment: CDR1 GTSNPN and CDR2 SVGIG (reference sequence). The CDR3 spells CAFTLTLNTEAFF. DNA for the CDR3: TGTGCCTTCACCCTTACCCTGAACACTGAAGCTTTCTTT.

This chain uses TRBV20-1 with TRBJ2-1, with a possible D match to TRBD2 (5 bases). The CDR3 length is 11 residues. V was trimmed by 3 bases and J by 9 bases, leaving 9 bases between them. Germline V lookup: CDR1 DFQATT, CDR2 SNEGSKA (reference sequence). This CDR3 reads CSAREVGEQFF. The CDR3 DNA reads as TGCAGTGCTAGGGAGGTGGGTGAGCAGTTCTTC.

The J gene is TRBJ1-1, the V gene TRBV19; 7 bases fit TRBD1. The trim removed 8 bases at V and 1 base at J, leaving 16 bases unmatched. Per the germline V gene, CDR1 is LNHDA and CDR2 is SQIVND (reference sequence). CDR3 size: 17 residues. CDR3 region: CASAPGIQQGKNTEAFF. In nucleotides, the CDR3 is TGTGCCAGTGCCCCAGGGATCCAACAGGGGAAGAACACTGAAGCTTTCTTT.

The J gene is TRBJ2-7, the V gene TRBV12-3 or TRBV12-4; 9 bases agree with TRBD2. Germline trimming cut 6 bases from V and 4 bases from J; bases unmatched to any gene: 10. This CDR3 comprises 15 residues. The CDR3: CASSQGLAQPYEQYF. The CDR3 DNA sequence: TGTGCCAGCAGCCAAGGACTAGCGCAACCGTACGAGCAGTACTTC.

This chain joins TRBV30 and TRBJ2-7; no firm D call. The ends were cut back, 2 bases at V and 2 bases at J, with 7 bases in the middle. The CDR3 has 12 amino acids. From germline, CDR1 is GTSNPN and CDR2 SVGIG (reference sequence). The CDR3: CAWSPLPYEQYF. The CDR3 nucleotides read TGTGCCTGGAGTCCCCTTCCCTACGAGCAGTACTTC.

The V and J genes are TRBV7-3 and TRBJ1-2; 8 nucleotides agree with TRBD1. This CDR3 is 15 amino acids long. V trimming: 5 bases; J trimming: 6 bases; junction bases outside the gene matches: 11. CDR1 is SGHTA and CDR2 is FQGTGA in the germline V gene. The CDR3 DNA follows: TGTGCCAGCAGCCCCGGACAGGGAAGGATGGATGGCTACACCTTC. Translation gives CASSPGQGRMDGYTF.

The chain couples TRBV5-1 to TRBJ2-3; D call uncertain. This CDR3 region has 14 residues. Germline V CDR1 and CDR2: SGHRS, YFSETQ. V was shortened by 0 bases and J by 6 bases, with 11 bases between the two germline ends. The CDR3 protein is CASSLESAADTQYF. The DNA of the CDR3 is TGCGCCAGCAGCTTGGAATCGGCCGCCGATACGCAGTATTTT.

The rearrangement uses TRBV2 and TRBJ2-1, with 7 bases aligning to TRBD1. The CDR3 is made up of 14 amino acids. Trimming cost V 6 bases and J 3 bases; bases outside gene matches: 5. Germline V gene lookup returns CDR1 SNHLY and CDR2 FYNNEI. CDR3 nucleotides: TGTGCCAGCAGGACGGGACAGCTCTACAATGAGCAGTTCTTC. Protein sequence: CASRTGQLYNEQFF.

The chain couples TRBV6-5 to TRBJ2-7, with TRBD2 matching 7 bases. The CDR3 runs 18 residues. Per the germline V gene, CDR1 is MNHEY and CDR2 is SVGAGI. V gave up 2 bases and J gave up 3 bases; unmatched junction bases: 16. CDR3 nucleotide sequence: TGTGCCAGCAGTTACGAACCCCTCAATTTGTGGGGGGGCTACGAGCAGTACTTC. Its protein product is CASSYEPLNLWGGYEQYF.

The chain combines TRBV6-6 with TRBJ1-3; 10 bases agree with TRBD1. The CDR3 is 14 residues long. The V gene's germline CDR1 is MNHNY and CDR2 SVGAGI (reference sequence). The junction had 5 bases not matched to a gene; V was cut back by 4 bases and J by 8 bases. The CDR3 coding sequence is TGTGCCAGCAGTTCCCGACAGGGGGCTGACACCATATATTTT. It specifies CASSSRQGADTIYF.

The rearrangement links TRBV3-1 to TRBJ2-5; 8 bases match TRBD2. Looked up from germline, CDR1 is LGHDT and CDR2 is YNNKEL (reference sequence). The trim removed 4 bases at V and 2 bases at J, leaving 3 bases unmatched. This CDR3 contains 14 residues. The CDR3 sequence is CASSLLAVQETQYF. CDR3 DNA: TGTGCCAGCAGCCTACTAGCGGTTCAAGAGACCCAGTACTTC.

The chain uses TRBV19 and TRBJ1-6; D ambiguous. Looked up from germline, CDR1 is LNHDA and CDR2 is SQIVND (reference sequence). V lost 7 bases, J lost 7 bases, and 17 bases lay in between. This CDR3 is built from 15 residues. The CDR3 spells CASTTPGLWNSPLHF. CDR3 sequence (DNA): TGTGCCAGTACGACTCCAGGTCTGTGGAATTCACCCCTCCACTTT.

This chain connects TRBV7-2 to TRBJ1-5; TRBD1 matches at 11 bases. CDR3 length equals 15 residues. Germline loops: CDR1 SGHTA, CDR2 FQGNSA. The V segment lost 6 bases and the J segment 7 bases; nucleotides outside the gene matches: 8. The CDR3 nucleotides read TGTGCCAGCAGTTCCGGGACAGGGGGAGGCCAGCCCCAGCATTTT. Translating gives CASSSGTGGGQPQHF.

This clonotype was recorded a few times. This CDR3 is CASSSGTGDRETQYF. CDR3 bases: TGCGCCAGCAGCTCCGGGACAGGGGATAGAGAGACCCAGTACTTC. The V call is TRBV5-1, the J call TRBJ2-5; the match to TRBD1 covers 10 bases. The junction had 6 bases not matched to a gene; V was cut back by 3 bases and J by 4 bases. Germline-derived CDR1 and CDR2 are SGHRS and YFSETQ. The CDR3 runs 15 residues.

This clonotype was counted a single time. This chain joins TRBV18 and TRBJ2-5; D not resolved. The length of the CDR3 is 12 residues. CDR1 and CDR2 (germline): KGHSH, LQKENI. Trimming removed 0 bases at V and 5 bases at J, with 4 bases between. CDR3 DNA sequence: TGTGCCAGCTCACCACCGGAGGAGACCCAGTACTTC. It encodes CASSPPEETQYF.